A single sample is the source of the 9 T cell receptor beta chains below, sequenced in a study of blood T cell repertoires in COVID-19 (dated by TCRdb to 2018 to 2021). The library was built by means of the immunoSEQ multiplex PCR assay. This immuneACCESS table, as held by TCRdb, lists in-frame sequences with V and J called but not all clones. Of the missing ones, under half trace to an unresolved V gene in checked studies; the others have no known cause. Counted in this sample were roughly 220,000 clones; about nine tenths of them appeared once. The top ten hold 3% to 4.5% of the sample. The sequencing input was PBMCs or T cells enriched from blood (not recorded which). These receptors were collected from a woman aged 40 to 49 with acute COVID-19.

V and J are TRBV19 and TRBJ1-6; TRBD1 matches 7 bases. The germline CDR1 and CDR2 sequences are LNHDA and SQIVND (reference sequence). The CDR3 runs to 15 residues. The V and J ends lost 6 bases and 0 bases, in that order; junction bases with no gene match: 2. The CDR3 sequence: CASRGQTSYNSPLHF. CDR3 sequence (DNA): TGTGCCAGTAGGGGACAGACCTCCTATAATTCACCCCTCCACTTT.

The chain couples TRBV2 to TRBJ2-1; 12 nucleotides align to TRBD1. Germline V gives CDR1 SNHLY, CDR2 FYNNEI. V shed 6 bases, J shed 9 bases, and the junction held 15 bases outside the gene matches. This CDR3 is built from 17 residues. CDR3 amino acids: CASRGIPGTGGASEQFF. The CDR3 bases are TGTGCCAGCAGGGGAATTCCCGGGACAGGGGGCGCGAGTGAGCAGTTCTTC.

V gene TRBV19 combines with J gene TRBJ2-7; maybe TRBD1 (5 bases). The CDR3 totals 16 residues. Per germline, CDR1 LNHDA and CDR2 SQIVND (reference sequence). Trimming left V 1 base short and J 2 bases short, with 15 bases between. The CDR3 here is CASSIGPAQDPYEQYF. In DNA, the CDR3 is TGTGCCAGTAGTATAGGACCGGCACAGGACCCCTACGAGCAGTACTTC.

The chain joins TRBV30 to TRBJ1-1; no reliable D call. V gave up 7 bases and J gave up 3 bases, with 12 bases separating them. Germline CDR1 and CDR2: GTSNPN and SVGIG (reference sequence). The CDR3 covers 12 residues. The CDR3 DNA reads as TGTGCCTCGCATGAGGTGGACACTGAAGCTTTCTTT. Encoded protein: CASHEVDTEAFF.

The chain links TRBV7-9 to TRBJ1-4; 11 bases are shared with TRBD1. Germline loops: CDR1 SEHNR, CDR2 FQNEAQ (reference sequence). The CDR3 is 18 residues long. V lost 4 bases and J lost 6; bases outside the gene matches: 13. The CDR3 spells CASSSDRGPYPYYEKLFF. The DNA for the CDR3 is TGTGCCAGCAGCTCGGACAGGGGGCCCTACCCCTATTATGAAAAACTGTTTTTT.

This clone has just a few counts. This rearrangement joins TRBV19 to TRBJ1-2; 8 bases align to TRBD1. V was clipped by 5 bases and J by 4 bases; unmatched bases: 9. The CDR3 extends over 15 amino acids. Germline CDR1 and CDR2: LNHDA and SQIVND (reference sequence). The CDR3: CASSPPGGSGYGYTF. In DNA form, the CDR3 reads TGTGCCAGTAGTCCCCCAGGGGGCTCGGGCTATGGCTACACCTTC.

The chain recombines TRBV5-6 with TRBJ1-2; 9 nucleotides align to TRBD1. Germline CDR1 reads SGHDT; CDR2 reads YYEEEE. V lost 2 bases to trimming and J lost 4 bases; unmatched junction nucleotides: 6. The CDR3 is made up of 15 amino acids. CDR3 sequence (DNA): TGTGCCAGCAGCTTCCGGGACAGGGAATTCTATGGCTACACCTTC. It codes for CASSFRDREFYGYTF.

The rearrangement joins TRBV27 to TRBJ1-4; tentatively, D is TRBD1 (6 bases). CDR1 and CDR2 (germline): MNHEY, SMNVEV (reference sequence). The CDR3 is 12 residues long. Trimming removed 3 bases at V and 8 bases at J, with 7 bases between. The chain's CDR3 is CASSLTGEKLFF. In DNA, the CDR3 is TGTGCCAGCAGTTTGACAGGCGAAAAACTGTTTTTT.

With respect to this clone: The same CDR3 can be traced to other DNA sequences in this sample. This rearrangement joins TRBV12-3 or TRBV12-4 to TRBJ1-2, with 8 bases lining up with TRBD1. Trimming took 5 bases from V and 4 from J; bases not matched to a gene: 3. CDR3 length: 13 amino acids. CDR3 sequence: CASSLGTGYGYTF. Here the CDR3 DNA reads TGTGCCAGCAGTCTCGGGACAGGCTATGGCTACACCTTC.